This T cell receptor beta chain came from a study of OX40 agonist ivuxolimab in advanced cancers. On the study more broadly: Patients were infused with ivuxolimab every 2 weeks at 0.01 to 10 mg/kg.

With regard to this clone: As yet, its antigen is unknown.

Deletions cut 5 bases from V and 3 bases from J, with 13 bases between. This CDR3 comprises 14 residues. CDR1 is SGHTA, CDR2 FQGTGA, per germline. General study results and limits: The work left the antigen specificity of expanded peripheral T cells undetermined. Partial responders treated at 0.1-3.0 mg/kg exhibited clonal expansion among the lowest measured.

The repertoire was sequenced with immunoSEQ multiplex PCR; TCRdb's copy has only in-frame clones and lacks some. The sample consists of just under 85,000 clones, roughly 80% of them appearing once. The J gene is TRBJ1-1, the V gene TRBV7-3, with D hard to call. The clonotype was recovered from an adult with an advanced solid tumor such as melanoma, head and neck, liver or kidney cancer. The source material was CD4+ or CD8+ T cells sorted from blood, sampled in a trial of the OX40 agonist ivuxolimab. The CDR3: CASSASSTYTEAFF. CDR3 in DNA: TGTGCCAGCAGCGCAAGTTCGACGTACACTGAAGCTTTCTTT.